The TCR beta chain under discussion was sequenced for a study of blood T cell repertoires in COVID-19. Study details: Samples of COVID-19 (acute and convalescent) were obtained from the United States, Italy and Spain. Sources were T cells, B-cell-depleted T cells, or PBMCs; the material itself was cDNA or gDNA.

Per the authors' pipeline: Amplification from reference gene primers served as the basis for estimated nucleated cell counts. Only in-frame clones appear in the TCRdb table, and some are missing; sequencing was by immunoSEQ multiplex PCR. The DNA gave D and trimming, while V, J and clone size come from that table. The sample lists approximately 140,000 clones, about four fifths seen once, with more than 1.3% in the top ten. Trimming removed 5 bases from V and 8 bases from J; junction bases left unmatched: 13. Germline V gene data show CDR1 as SGHRS and CDR2 as YFSETQ. The CDR3 is made up of 16 amino acids.

This sequence was found in a man aged 55 to 70 with acute or convalescent COVID-19. The chain employs TRBV5-1 and TRBJ1-6; 7 bases align to TRBD1. Sequenced sample: peripheral blood. The CDR3 DNA is TGCGCCAGCAGGCTGGGGACAGCCGTCTTACATTCACCCCTCCACTTT. It codes for CASRLGTAVLHSPLHF. The variable domain in full, completed from reference TRBV5-1 and TRBJ1-6, reads KAGVTQTPRYLIKTRGQQVTLSCSPISGHRSVSWYQQTPGQGLQFLFEYFSETQRNKGNFPGRFSGRQFSNSRSEMNVSTLELGDSALYLCASRLGTAVLHSPLHFGNGTRLTVT.